Listed here are 32 T cell receptor beta chains from one sample, sequenced in a study of shared T cell receptors in the human thymus. Produced via immunoSEQ multiplex PCR; TCRdb's table is partial and in-frame only. The profile shows hundreds of thousands of clones, more than 75% of them singletons. These data also featured in a second study, about human thymus T cells.

The material sequenced was thymocytes. These receptors came from a boy in the first two years of life with a congenital heart defect.

The chain combines TRBV5-4 with TRBJ2-7; tentatively, D is TRBD2 (5 bases). V was pared by 1 base and J by 4 bases, with 9 bases between. Germline CDR1 and CDR2: SGHNT and YYREEE (reference sequence). The CDR3 consists of 13 residues. In nucleotides, the CDR3 is TGTGCCAGCAGCTTGTATGGCGGGTACGAGCAGTACTTC. This translates into CASSLYGGYEQYF.

The gene calls are TRBV15 and TRBJ2-1; D perhaps matches TRBD2 (7 bases). The CDR3 is 16 residues long. Trimming stripped 2 bases from V and 2 bases from J, with 13 bases between. Per germline, CDR1 LNHNV and CDR2 YYDKDF (reference sequence). CDR3 in amino acids: CATSRRGAGAYNEQFF. In nucleotides, the CDR3 is TGTGCCACCAGCAGACGGGGGGCCGGGGCCTACAATGAGCAGTTCTTC.

This clone has a single count. CDR3 residues: CASSEAVETSGGTVSSYNEQFF. DNA for the CDR3: TGTGCCAGCAGTGAAGCAGTAGAGACTAGCGGGGGGACCGTCAGCTCCTACAATGAGCAGTTCTTC. The V and J genes are TRBV2 and TRBJ2-1, with TRBD2 matching 13 bases. The CDR3 sequence is 22 residues long. With 0 bases clipped from V and 0 bases from J, the junction kept 14 bases outside the gene matches. Germline-derived CDR1 and CDR2 are SNHLY and FYNNEI.

This chain joins TRBV4-3 and TRBJ2-7, with 7 bases matching TRBD1. CDR1 is LGHNA, CDR2 YSLEER, per germline. The V gene end was trimmed by 0 bases and the J gene end by 6 bases; junction bases not matched to a gene: 11. This CDR3 contains 16 residues. The CDR3 DNA follows: TGCGCCAGCAGCCAAGATAGGAACAGGGGTTCCCTCGAGCAGTACTTC. Translating gives CASSQDRNRGSLEQYF.

CDR3 DNA sequence: TGTGCCAGCAGCTTGGGACACCTCCTCTCTGGGGCCAACGTCCTGACTTTC. This sequence encodes CASSLGHLLSGANVLTF. The chain uses TRBV7-9 and TRBJ2-6; possibly TRBD1 for D (6 bases). Germline assignment: CDR1 SEHNR and CDR2 FQNEAQ (reference sequence). The CDR3 has 17 residues. V gave up 3 bases and J gave up 0 bases, with 12 bases separating them.

The CDR3 sequence: CASSSFDEQYF. The DNA for the CDR3 is TGTGCCAGCAGCTCGTTTGACGAGCAGTACTTC. The chain has TRBV11-2 and TRBJ2-7; no firm D call. The CDR3 length is 11 residues. Trimming shortened V by 4 bases and J by 5 bases, and 6 bases separated the two germline ends. The germline gives CDR1 SGHAT, CDR2 FQNNGV.

V and J are TRBV5-4 and TRBJ1-4; 7 bases fit TRBD1. The CDR3 has 16 residues. Germline values: CDR1 SGHNT, CDR2 YYREEE (reference sequence). With V trimmed by 3 bases and J by 5 bases, 10 bases remained unmatched. The CDR3 DNA follows: TGTGCCAGCAGCTCTGGACAGGCGGAGAAGAATGAAAAACTGTTTTTT. Translation: CASSSGQAEKNEKLFF.

The J gene is TRBJ1-2, the V gene TRBV27, with no clear D. CDR1 and CDR2 (germline): MNHEY, SMNVEV (reference sequence). The CDR3 loop spans 12 amino acids. Trimming cost V 10 bases and J 8 bases, with 17 bases left between them. This CDR3 is CATFDSLWGYTF. The CDR3 DNA reads as TGTGCCACCTTCGACTCTCTATGGGGCTACACCTTC.

V is TRBV29-1 and J is TRBJ2-3; the match to TRBD2 covers 12 bases. Per the germline V gene, CDR1 is SQVTM and CDR2 is ANQGSEA. The CDR3 length is 14 residues. V was pared by 7 bases and J by 6 bases, with 8 bases of the junction left unmatched. The CDR3 is CSGVTSGSTDTQYF. CDR3 coding DNA: TGCAGCGGAGTGACTAGCGGGAGTACGGATACGCAGTATTTT.

This clone was picked up a small number of times. The chain recombines TRBV9 with TRBJ1-1, with a tentative D call TRBD1 (5 bases). V was trimmed by 2 bases and J by 3 bases, leaving 20 bases between them. The germline CDR1 and CDR2 sequences are SGDLS and YYNGEE. The CDR3 has 17 amino acids. For the CDR3, the DNA is TGTGCCAGCAGCGTTACCCCCCTGCCAGGGTCGGACACTGAAGCTTTCTTT. Translation gives CASSVTPLPGSDTEAFF.

The CDR3 DNA sequence: TGTGCCAGCACAAGGACAGGGTGTCCTAACTATGGCTACACCTTC. Translated: CASTRTGCPNYGYTF. The chain has TRBV28 and TRBJ1-2, with 8 bases lining up with TRBD1. Germline V lookup: CDR1 MDHEN, CDR2 SYDVKM. Trimming removed 7 bases from V and 0 bases from J; junction bases left unmatched: 7. CDR3 size: 15 residues.

V usage is TRBV4-1 and J usage is TRBJ1-1; D perhaps matches TRBD1 (5 bases). Germline CDR1 and CDR2: MGHRA and YSYEKL. V shed 0 bases and J shed 0 bases, with 14 bases lying between them. The CDR3 length is 17 residues. The CDR3, as DNA: TGCGCCAGCAGCCAAGAGGGCACAGGCCAAATGAACACTGAAGCTTTCTTT. Protein product: CASSQEGTGQMNTEAFF.

This rearrangement joins TRBV7-3 to TRBJ2-1; 9 bases align to TRBD2. V gave up 4 bases and J gave up 5 bases; unmatched junction bases: 12. Germline loops: CDR1 SGHTA, CDR2 FQGTGA. The CDR3 consists of 17 residues. The CDR3 spells CASSSQGLAGLNNEQFF. Here the CDR3 DNA reads TGTGCCAGCAGCTCCCAGGGGCTAGCGGGGCTTAACAATGAGCAGTTCTTC.

The V gene is TRBV14, the J gene TRBJ2-7; no firm D call. Trimming pared 4 bases from V and 2 bases from J, leaving 15 bases between. The CDR3 totals 15 residues. Germline CDR1 SGHDN, CDR2 FVKESK. The CDR3 DNA is TGTGCCAGCAGCCCCCCTCTCGCGCCAACCTACGAGCAGTACTTC. It specifies CASSPPLAPTYEQYF.

The chain links TRBV19 to TRBJ2-3, with TRBD1 matching 7 bases. This CDR3 region has 17 residues. Germline CDR1 LNHDA, CDR2 SQIVND (reference sequence). V shed 4 bases, J shed 0 bases, and the junction held 10 bases outside the gene matches. DNA of the CDR3: TGTGCCAGTAGTACCCTACAGGGGACACTCAGCACAGATACGCAGTATTTT. Translation: CASSTLQGTLSTDTQYF.

The chain recombines TRBV30 with TRBJ2-4, with D tentatively TRBD2 (6 bases). The length of the CDR3 is 13 residues. Germline loops: CDR1 GTSNPN, CDR2 SVGIG (reference sequence). The V and J ends lost 8 bases and 6 bases respectively, with 17 bases between them. The CDR3 protein is CATKGLNLNIQYF. For the CDR3, the DNA is TGTGCCACTAAAGGACTAAACCTAAACATTCAGTACTTC.

The rearrangement links TRBV11-2 to TRBJ1-2; no definite D call. The CDR3 loop spans 15 amino acids. Per the germline V gene, CDR1 is SGHAT and CDR2 is FQNNGV. V was trimmed by 3 bases and J by 4 bases, leaving 15 bases between them. DNA of the CDR3: TGTGCCAGCAGCTTTGTCTGGCAGAGGTCCTATGGCTACACCTTC. This codes for CASSFVWQRSYGYTF.

This chain connects TRBV4-3 to TRBJ2-7, with a possible D match to TRBD1 (6 bases). The CDR3 sequence is 14 residues long. V was trimmed by 1 base and J by 2 bases, leaving 9 bases between them. Germline values: CDR1 LGHNA, CDR2 YSLEER. DNA for the CDR3: TGCGCCAGCAGCCAAGGGGGGCCGCCCTACGAGCAGTACTTC. This codes for CASSQGGPPYEQYF.

The rearrangement links TRBV29-1 to TRBJ2-5; D is possibly TRBD2 (6 bases). Germline loops: CDR1 SQVTM, CDR2 ANQGSEA. This CDR3 region has 15 residues. V was cut by 8 bases and J by 0 bases, with 19 bases left in between. The CDR3 here is CSPQPLGGDQETQYF. CDR3 nucleotide sequence: TGCAGCCCCCAGCCCTTAGGAGGGGACCAAGAGACCCAGTACTTC.

A single count supports this clone. V and J are TRBV9 and TRBJ2-7, with D possibly matching TRBD2 (6 bases). Germline-derived CDR1 and CDR2 are SGDLS and YYNGEE. The CDR3 totals 15 residues. Trimming took off 3 bases at V and 6 bases at J, with 19 bases between the two ends. CDR3 loop: CASSAQPAGGGEQYF. DNA for the CDR3: TGTGCCAGCAGCGCCCAACCCGCCGGGGGAGGCGAGCAGTACTTC.

The V and J genes are TRBV14 and TRBJ1-1, with TRBD1 matching 8 bases. V lost 1 base, J lost 1 base, and 5 bases stayed unmatched. Germline V lookup: CDR1 SGHDN, CDR2 FVKESK. This CDR3 has 16 residues. The CDR3 spells CASSQVVTGANTEAFF. The CDR3 DNA follows: TGTGCCAGCAGCCAAGTGGTGACAGGGGCGAACACTGAAGCTTTCTTT.

This chain uses TRBV5-1 with TRBJ2-2, with 10 bases identical to TRBD1. V shed 3 bases, J shed 2 bases, and the junction held 10 bases outside the gene matches. The CDR3 consists of 18 residues. Germline CDR1 is SGHRS and CDR2 is YFSETQ. CDR3 residues: CASSSAGTGATNTGELFF. Here the CDR3 DNA reads TGCGCCAGCAGCTCCGCCGGGACAGGGGCCACCAACACCGGGGAGCTGTTTTTT. The variable domain in full, completed from reference TRBV5-1 and TRBJ2-2, reads KAGVTQTPRYLIKTRGQQVTLSCSPISGHRSVSWYQQTPGQGLQFLFEYFSETQRNKGNFPGRFSGRQFSNSRSEMNVSTLELGDSALYLCASSSAGTGATNTGELFFGEGSRLTVL.

With regard to this clone: Germline and junction disagree at one end, which may indicate a read error. V gene TRBV5-1 combines with J gene TRBJ2-7; 8 positions agree with TRBD2. This CDR3 region has 16 residues. Germline V lookup: CDR1 SGHRS, CDR2 YFSETQ. The CDR3 spells CASSLVAGLTSHEQYF. In DNA, the CDR3 is TGCGCCAGCAGCTTGGTAGCGGGACTAACCTCCCACGAGCAGTACTTC.

The chain employs TRBV28 and TRBJ2-2, with 10 nucleotides matching TRBD2. CDR1 and CDR2 (germline): MDHEN, SYDVKM. With 2 bases clipped from V and 2 bases from J, the junction kept 5 bases outside the gene matches. The CDR3 length is 17 residues. As DNA, the CDR3 is TGTGCCAGCAGTTTAGACGGACTAGCGGCTAACACCGGGGAGCTGTTTTTT. This sequence encodes CASSLDGLAANTGELFF.

This chain connects TRBV5-1 to TRBJ2-3; 7 bases align to TRBD2. Germline V gene data show CDR1 as SGHRS and CDR2 as YFSETQ. Trimming removed 7 bases from V and 0 bases from J; junction bases left unmatched: 8. CDR3 length: 15 amino acids. The CDR3 sequence is CASRSASGSTDTQYF. The CDR3 DNA reads as TGCGCCAGCCGGTCGGCTAGCGGTAGCACAGATACGCAGTATTTT. Filled out from reference TRBV5-1 and TRBJ2-3, the complete variable domain reads KAGVTQTPRYLIKTRGQQVTLSCSPISGHRSVSWYQQTPGQGLQFLFEYFSETQRNKGNFPGRFSGRQFSNSRSEMNVSTLELGDSALYLCASRSASGSTDTQYFGPGTRLTVL.

CDR3 coding DNA: TGTGCCAGCAGCAGCACTAGCGGGGGTTCTCTCGGCGAGCAGTTCTTC. Amino acids: CASSSTSGGSLGEQFF. The chain has TRBV7-2 and TRBJ2-1; 11 nucleotides line up with TRBD2. From germline, CDR1 is SGHTA and CDR2 FQGNSA. V trimming: 5 bases; J trimming: 10 bases; junction bases outside the gene matches: 13. The CDR3 covers 16 residues.

This clone is a singleton in its sample. The chain combines TRBV18 with TRBJ2-3, with D maybe TRBD2 (5 bases). Trimming stripped 2 bases from V and 2 bases from J, with 11 bases between. Germline V gene data show CDR1 as KGHSH and CDR2 as LQKENI. There are 15 residues in the CDR3. CDR3 region: CASSPTEGVTDTQYF. The CDR3 nucleotides read TGTGCCAGCTCACCAACCGAGGGAGTCACAGATACGCAGTATTTT.

Remarks on this clone: The junction departs from germline at one end; a sequencing error may be responsible. The chain uses TRBV5-1 and TRBJ2-1; 11 bases agree with TRBD2. Per germline, CDR1 SGHRS and CDR2 YFSETQ. This CDR3 contains 15 residues. In DNA, the CDR3 is TGCGCCAGCAGCACCTCCGGGACTAGCGGAATATCCTACATCTTC. Its translation: CASSTSGTSGISYIF.

The chain joins TRBV11-2 to TRBJ2-1; D call uncertain. CDR3 size: 16 residues. Germline CDR1 is SGHAT and CDR2 is FQNNGV. With 5 bases removed from V and 4 bases from J, the gap between germline ends came to 18 bases. Here the CDR3 DNA reads TGTGCCAGCAGCCTAAGACGGCGGATCTCATACAATGAGCAGTTCTTC. Translating gives CASSLRRRISYNEQFF.

This clone has only a few counts. The chain joins TRBV14 to TRBJ2-1; 13 bases map to TRBD2. The CDR3 extends over 15 amino acids. Losses at the gene ends were 2 bases for V and 10 bases for J; bases not matched to a gene: 5. The V gene's germline CDR1 is SGHDN and CDR2 FVKESK. DNA for the CDR3: TGTGCCAGCAGCCAAAGACTAGCGGGAGGTCACGAGCAGTTCTTC. It codes for CASSQRLAGGHEQFF.

The chain links TRBV27 to TRBJ2-2; 7 bases fit TRBD2. CDR1 is MNHEY, CDR2 SMNVEV, per germline (reference sequence). This CDR3 contains 16 residues. V was pared by 6 bases and J by 8 bases, with 15 bases of the junction left unmatched. CDR3 sequence: CASSLTSTTSVGELFF. The CDR3 bases are TGTGCCAGCAGCCTCACCTCCACCACTAGCGTGGGGGAGCTGTTTTTT.

This clone has just a few counts. The chain links TRBV4-3 to TRBJ2-2; 16 bases fit TRBD2. The CDR3 runs 21 residues. The V segment lost 1 base and the J segment 5 bases; nucleotides outside the gene matches: 13. Germline lookup yields CDR1 LGHNA and CDR2 YSLEER. Written as DNA, the CDR3 is TGCGCCAGCAGCCAAGGCTCAACCGGGACTAGCGGGGGGGCACGGACCGGGGAGCTGTTTTTT. This gives the protein CASSQGSTGTSGGARTGELFF.